This TCR beta chain was recorded in a study of T cell responses to AZD1222 COVID-19 vaccine. General observations from the study: White British donors predominated, females outnumbered males, and clonal diversity was possibly underestimated. Spike-specific TCR breadth and depth went up after people got two AZD1222 doses.

Data came from immunoSEQ multiplex PCR; TCRdb stores just in-frame clones and leaves some out. The data show 150,000 to 200,000 clones, with around 92% seen just once and 1.3% held by the top ten. Trimming removed 4 bases from V and 4 bases from J; junction bases left unmatched: 11. This CDR3 contains 16 residues. Looked up from germline, CDR1 is MGHRA and CDR2 is YSYEKL. For this clone: Its antigen remains unknown.

This sample comprised peripheral blood, obtained 28 days after the second AZD1222 dose. This chain joins TRBV4-1 and TRBJ2-5, with 8 nucleotides matching TRBD2. This TCR came from an adult who received the AZD1222 COVID-19 vaccine. This CDR3 reads CASSPSWRGEGETQYF. The CDR3 DNA sequence: TGCGCCAGCAGCCCCTCCTGGCGGGGGGAAGGAGAGACCCAGTACTTC.